This is a list of T cell receptor beta chains from one sample in a study of blood T cell repertoires in COVID-19. The repertoire was sequenced with immunoSEQ multiplex PCR; TCRdb's copy has only in-frame clones and lacks some. The sample yields 65,000 to 95,000 clones, approximately 78% seen once. Sequences were obtained from peripheral blood. These receptors were collected from a man aged 60 to 75 with COVID-19, enrolled during active disease. Both conserved end residues are part of each CDR3. The D gene is left open where the match is weak. A clone size is listed for some rows: how often the clone was seen (once, few, many), or a class if it is expanded.

TRBV6-2/TRBV6-3,TRBJ2-6,NA,NA,CASSYGGRQTSGANVLTF,TGTGCCAGCAGTTATGGAGGACGCCAAACCTCTGGGGCCAACGTCCTGACTTTC
TRBV4-3,TRBJ2-5,NA,TRBD2,CASSPGLAGETQYF,TGCGCCAGCAGCCCGGGACTAGCGGGAGAGACCCAGTACTTC
TRBV5-1,TRBJ1-1,NA,NA,CASSLRGANTEAFF,TGCGCCAGCAGCTTACGGGGGGCGAACACTGAAGCTTTCTTT
TRBV30,TRBJ1-5,few,TRBD1,CAWSTGGWQPQHF,TGTGCCTGGAGTACAGGGGGCTGGCAGCCCCAGCATTTT
TRBV6-6,TRBJ2-5,NA,TRBD2,CASSYSGSGEETQYF,TGTGCCAGCAGTTACTCTGGAAGCGGGGAAGAGACCCAGTACTTC
TRBV5-4,TRBJ2-1,few,TRBD1,CASSFDRGRNNEQFF,TGTGCCAGCAGCTTTGACAGGGGGCGTAACAATGAGCAGTTCTTC
TRBV3-1/TRBV3-2,TRBJ1-2,NA,TRBD1,CASSQYSGGIGYTF,TGTGCCAGCAGCCAATATTCAGGGGGAATTGGCTACACCTTC
TRBV19,TRBJ2-7,NA,NA,CASSPGLASAYEQYF,TGTGCCAGTAGCCCGGGGCTAGCGTCGGCTTACGAGCAGTACTTC
TRBV10-3,TRBJ2-2,once,NA,CAIMEGTGELFF,TGTGCCATCATGGAGGGAACCGGGGAGCTGTTTTTT
TRBV28,TRBJ1-5,many,NA,CASSLPPQVRSNQPQHF,TGTGCCAGCAGTTTACCCCCCCAGGTCAGGAGCAATCAGCCCCAGCATTTT
TRBV19,TRBJ1-5,many,NA,CASSIARGSNQPQHF,TGTGCCAGTAGTATTGCCAGGGGTAGCAATCAGCCCCAGCATTTT
TRBV7-6,TRBJ2-5,NA,TRBD2,CASSLLRSGTSGGGGYF,TGTGCCAGCAGCTTATTGCGGAGCGGGACTAGCGGGGGTGGAGGGTACTTC
TRBV5-6,TRBJ1-5,medium-sized,NA,CASSSDLGDQPQHF,TGTGCCAGCAGCAGTGACCTAGGGGATCAGCCCCAGCATTTT
TRBV6-5,TRBJ2-7,NA,NA,CATFTGGGSVHEQYF,TGTGCCACGTTCACCGGGGGCGGGAGCGTTCACGAGCAGTACTTC
TRBV5-6,TRBJ1-4,NA,TRBD1,CASSPDRGRGHGKLFF,TGTGCCAGCAGCCCTGACAGGGGACGGGGGCATGGGAAACTGTTTTTT
TRBV6-1,TRBJ2-7,NA,NA,CASTDGVSSYEQYF,TGTGCCAGCACCGACGGGGTTAGCTCCTACGAGCAGTACTTC
TRBV15,TRBJ1-1,NA,NA,CATSRDLRSGTEAFF,TGTGCCACCAGCAGAGATCTAAGGAGTGGCACTGAAGCTTTCTTT
TRBV27,TRBJ1-6,NA,TRBD1,CASSLSTGSGSPLHF,TGTGCCAGCAGCTTATCGACAGGGTCGGGTTCACCCCTCCACTTT